This T cell receptor (beta chain) was profiled in a study of blood T cell repertoires in COVID-19. The assay was immunoSEQ multiplex PCR, and TCRdb's table has in-frame clones only and misses some. In the table there are a few hundred thousand clones, around 87% of which are singletons. CDR1 is LNHDA, CDR2 SQIVND, per germline (reference sequence). Trimming removed 5 bases from V and 0 bases from J, with 14 bases in between. The CDR3 extends over 16 amino acids. Sequencing input: peripheral blood. The sequence came from a woman in her 70s with active or convalescent COVID-19. The chain is built from TRBV19 and TRBJ1-3; D remains unclear. The CDR3 nucleotides are TGTGCCAGTAGTTTGGCGGGAGTTTTCTCTGGAAACACCATATATTTT. Amino acid sequence: CASSLAGVFSGNTIYF.